A single sample gave rise to the 11 T cell receptor beta chains below, sequenced in a study of blood T cell repertoires in COVID-19. The assay was immunoSEQ multiplex PCR, and TCRdb's table has in-frame clones only and misses some. The table lists approximately 300,000 clones, around 90% of them singletons. Sequenced material: peripheral blood. The receptor set was obtained from a middle-aged woman with COVID-19, enrolled during active disease.

The J gene is TRBJ2-3, the V gene TRBV15; 13 positions agree with TRBD2. Germline V gene sequence: CDR1 LNHNV, CDR2 YYDKDF (reference sequence). J gave up 3 bases and V 0 bases, and 6 bases lay outside the gene matches. The CDR3 totals 18 residues. In nucleotides, the CDR3 is TGTGCCACCAGCAGAGATCCCACTAGCGGGGGGGCGACAGATACGCAGTATTTT. Translating it yields CATSRDPTSGGATDTQYF.

The rearrangement joins TRBV3-1 (or the pseudogene TRBV3-2) to TRBJ1-5; D remains unclear. Germline loops: CDR1 LGHDT, CDR2 YNNKEL (reference sequence). This CDR3 is built from 13 residues. Deletions cut 4 bases from V and 5 bases from J, with 9 bases between. In DNA form, the CDR3 reads TGTGCCAGCAGCCGCGCTATCCATCAGCCCCAGCATTTT. This gives the protein CASSRAIHQPQHF.

The gene calls are TRBV5-6 and TRBJ2-1; 7 positions agree with TRBD2. The CDR3 totals 19 residues. V trimming: 0 bases; J trimming: 4 bases; junction bases outside the gene matches: 16. CDR1 and CDR2 from the germline V gene are SGHDT and YYEEEE. As DNA, the CDR3 is TGTGCCAGCAGCTTGGAATGGTGGGCCGGGACTAACGATTACAATGAGCAGTTCTTC. Translated: CASSLEWWAGTNDYNEQFF.

The chain combines TRBV19 with TRBJ1-4; 9 bases map to TRBD1. CDR3 length equals 15 residues. In germline, CDR1 is LNHDA, CDR2 SQIVND (reference sequence). V trimming: 9 bases; J trimming: 7 bases; junction bases outside the gene matches: 12. This CDR3 is CASKKDRGQGEKLFF. The CDR3 DNA reads TGTGCCAGCAAAAAGGACAGGGGTCAAGGTGAAAAACTGTTTTTT. The entire variable domain, with the rest obtained from reference TRBV19 and TRBJ1-4, is as follows: DGGITQSPKYLFRKEGQNVTLSCEQNLNHDAMYWYRQDPGQGLRLIYYSQIVNDFQKGDIAEGYSVSREKKESFPLTVTSAQKNPTAFYLCASKKDRGQGEKLFFGSGTQLSVL.

CDR3 bases: TGTGCCAGCAGTTTATCCGGGCCCCTGCATCGCGGGGGCACAGATACGCAGTATTTT. Amino acids: CASSLSGPLHRGGTDTQYF. The chain carries TRBV27 and TRBJ2-3; perhaps TRBD2 as D (6 bases). This CDR3 contains 19 residues. Trimming removed 0 bases at V and 1 base at J, with 20 bases between. CDR1 and CDR2 (germline): MNHEY, SMNVEV (reference sequence).

V and J are TRBV12-5 and TRBJ1-1; maybe TRBD1 (5 bases). Looked up from germline, CDR1 is LGHNT and CDR2 is FRNRAP. Trimming removed 6 bases at V and 2 bases at J, with 13 bases between. CDR3 length: 14 residues. The CDR3 here is CASGTDIFNTEAFF. The CDR3 DNA follows: TGTGCTAGTGGCACGGACATTTTTAACACTGAAGCTTTCTTT.

The chain employs TRBV7-3 and TRBJ2-5; 8 positions agree with TRBD2. The CDR3 extends over 15 amino acids. Trimming cost V 5 bases and J 5 bases; bases outside gene matches: 10. Germline V gene lookup returns CDR1 SGHTA and CDR2 FQGTGA. In DNA, the CDR3 is TGTGCCAGCAGCCCGCGGGAGCGGGGGACGGAGACCCAGTACTTC. Translated, it gives CASSPRERGTETQYF.

DNA of the CDR3: TGTGCCAGCAGCGCAGACAGGGGGGCTAACTATGGCTACACCTTC. It specifies CASSADRGANYGYTF. V and J are TRBV9 and TRBJ1-2, with 9 bases fitting TRBD1. CDR1 and CDR2 (germline): SGDLS, YYNGEE. The V and J ends lost 3 bases and 0 bases, in that order; junction bases with no gene match: 3. The CDR3 length is 15 residues.

This clone was picked up a small number of times. The CDR3 region has the DNA TGTGCCAGCTCACCCCAGGGGGACGAGCAGTACTTC. It encodes CASSPQGDEQYF. The J gene is TRBJ2-7, the V gene TRBV18; 7 bases are shared with TRBD1. J gave up 5 bases and V 3 bases, and 1 base lay outside the gene matches. Germline loops: CDR1 KGHSH, CDR2 LQKENI. The CDR3 sequence is 12 residues long.

This clone appeared a few times. The genes are TRBV4-3 and TRBJ1-1; 10 nucleotides align to TRBD1. CDR1 is LGHNA and CDR2 is YSLEER in the germline V gene. J lost 1 base, V lost 3 bases, and 8 bases had no gene match. This CDR3 is 17 amino acids long. CDR3 nucleotides: TGCGCCAGCAGCCATGACAGGGGGCGAGGGAGGAACACTGAAGCTTTCTTT. Its translation is CASSHDRGRGRNTEAFF.

To note about this clone: A junction end diverges from the germline sequence, so it may reflect a read error. V usage is TRBV7-7 and J usage is TRBJ1-1; D gene unclear. This CDR3 contains 16 residues. Germline values: CDR1 SSHAT, CDR2 FNYEAQ (reference sequence). The CDR3 DNA sequence: TGTGCTAGCAGCCGATACCGGACGGGAATGAACACTGAAGCTTTCTTT. It specifies CASSRYRTGMNTEAFF.